The 3 T cell receptor beta chains reported below all come from one sample, sequenced in a study of blood T cells in healthy people across ages. With a J-beta primer mix and a sample-barcoded 5' primer, a second PCR ran roughly 6 to 11 cycles. TCRdb called the 5' RACE reads again in MiXCR, with one record for every CDR3 protein. The sample carries approximately 810,000 distinct CDR3 sequences, 30% to 45% recorded once. Sequencing used blood. Every receptor here comes from a man between 18 and 35 years old in good health.

This sequence joins TRBV6-5 and TRBJ2-7; D remains ambiguous. The CDR3 has 13 residues. V shed 0 bases and J shed 6 bases, with 9 bases lying between them. CDR1 is MNHEY and CDR2 is SVGAGI in the germline V gene. The DNA for the CDR3 is TGTGCCAGCAGTTACTCGCCCCAATCCGAGCAGTACTTC. It yields the protein CASSYSPQSEQYF.

This chain uses TRBV12-5 with TRBJ2-1; tentative D call: TRBD1 (6 bases). Germline V gene lookup returns CDR1 LGHNT and CDR2 FRNRAP. CDR3 length equals 13 residues. V lost 3 bases, J lost 8 bases, and 11 bases lay in between. The CDR3 nucleotides read TGTGCTAGTGGTTTTCACAGGGTGGATGAGCAGTTCTTC. Translation gives CASGFHRVDEQFF. The full variable domain, in which reference TRBV12-5 and TRBJ2-1 provide the parts outside the CDR3, is DARVTQTPRHKVTEMGQEVTMRCQPILGHNTVFWYRQTMMQGLELLAYFRNRAPLDDSGMPKDRFSAEMPDATLATLKIQPSEPRDSAVYFCASGFHRVDEQFFGPGTRLTVL.

The J gene is TRBJ1-5, the V gene TRBV6-2 or TRBV6-3; 8 bases agree with TRBD1. The CDR3 is 15 amino acids. The V gene's germline CDR1 is MNHEY and CDR2 SVGEGT. Trimming cost V 5 bases and J 3 bases; bases outside gene matches: 6. CDR3 nucleotides: TGTGCCAGCAGTAGGCGACAGGGGCCCAATCAGCCCCAGCATTTT. Its protein is CASSRRQGPNQPQHF.